This T cell receptor (beta chain) was sequenced during a study of T-cell memory formation after mild COVID-19. Study conclusions and caveats: Confirmation of SARS-CoV-2 specificity was lacking for second-wave clones peaking day 37.

Libraries for TCRalpha and TCRbeta carried sample barcodes and unique molecular identifiers via 5'RACE. MiXCR was run by TCRdb on the 5' RACE reads, yielding one entry per CDR3 protein. The table includes 450,000 or so distinct CDR3 sequences, 20% detected once. This clonotype was found a few times. Its antigen is as yet unknown. Germline V gene data show CDR1 as SEHNR and CDR2 as FQNEAQ (reference sequence). The CDR3 length is 15 residues. V gave up 0 bases and J gave up 4 bases, with 9 bases separating them. The sample consisted of PBMCs or a T cell subset sorted from them (not recorded which). The V and J genes are TRBV7-9 and TRBJ2-2; D ambiguous. The receptor was derived from an adult woman who had mild COVID-19 (a few samples of this study predate the infection). Cell type and time point are not known. The CDR3 is CASSLAGIGTGELFF. In DNA, the CDR3 is TGTGCCAGCAGCTTAGCTGGGATTGGCACCGGGGAGCTGTTTTTT.